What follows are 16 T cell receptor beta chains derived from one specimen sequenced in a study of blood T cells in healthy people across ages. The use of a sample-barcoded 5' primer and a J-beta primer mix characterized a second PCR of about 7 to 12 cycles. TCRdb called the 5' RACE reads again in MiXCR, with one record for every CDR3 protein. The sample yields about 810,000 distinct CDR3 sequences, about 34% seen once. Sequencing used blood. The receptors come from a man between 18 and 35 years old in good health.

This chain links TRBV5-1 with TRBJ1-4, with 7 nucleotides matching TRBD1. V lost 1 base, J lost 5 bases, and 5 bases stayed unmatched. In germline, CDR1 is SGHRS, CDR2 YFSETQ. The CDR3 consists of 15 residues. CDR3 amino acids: CASSLSGTANEKLFF. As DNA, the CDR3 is TGCGCCAGCAGCTTGTCCGGGACAGCGAATGAAAAACTGTTTTTT.

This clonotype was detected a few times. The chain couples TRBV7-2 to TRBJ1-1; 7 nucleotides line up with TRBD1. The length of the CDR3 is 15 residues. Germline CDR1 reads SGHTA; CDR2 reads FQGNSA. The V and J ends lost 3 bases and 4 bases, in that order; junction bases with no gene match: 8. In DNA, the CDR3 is TGTGCCAGCAGCTTTGAAAAGACAGGGTCCACTGAAGCTTTCTTT. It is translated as CASSFEKTGSTEAFF.

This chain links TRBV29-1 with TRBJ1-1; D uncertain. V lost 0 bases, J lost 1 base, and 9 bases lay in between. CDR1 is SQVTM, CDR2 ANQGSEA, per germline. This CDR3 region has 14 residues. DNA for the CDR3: TGCAGCGTTGAAGATCTCGCGAGGAACACTGAAGCTTTCTTT. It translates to CSVEDLARNTEAFF.

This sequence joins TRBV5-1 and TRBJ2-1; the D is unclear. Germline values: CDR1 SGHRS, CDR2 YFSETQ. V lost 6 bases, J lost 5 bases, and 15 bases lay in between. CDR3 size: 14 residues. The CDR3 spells CASKSQHHNNEQFF. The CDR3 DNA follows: TGCGCCAGCAAAAGCCAGCACCATAACAATGAGCAGTTCTTC.

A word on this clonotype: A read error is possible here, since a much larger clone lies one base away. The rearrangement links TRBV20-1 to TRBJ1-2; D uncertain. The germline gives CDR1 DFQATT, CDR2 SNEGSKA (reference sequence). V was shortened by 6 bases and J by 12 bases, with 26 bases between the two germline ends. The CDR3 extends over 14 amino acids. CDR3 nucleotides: TGCAGTGCCCCAGACTTGTCGACGGTACAAGGCCACACCTTC. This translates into CSAPDLSTVQGHTF.

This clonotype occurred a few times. The CDR3 protein is CAGQRTLMNTEAFF. The CDR3 region has the DNA TGTGCCGGGCAACGGACCTTAATGAACACTGAAGCTTTCTTT. V is TRBV2 and J is TRBJ1-1, with D unclear. Between the trimmed V and J ends, which lost 11 bases and 0 bases, there was a span of 16 bases. Germline lookup yields CDR1 SNHLY and CDR2 FYNNEI. This CDR3 contains 14 residues.

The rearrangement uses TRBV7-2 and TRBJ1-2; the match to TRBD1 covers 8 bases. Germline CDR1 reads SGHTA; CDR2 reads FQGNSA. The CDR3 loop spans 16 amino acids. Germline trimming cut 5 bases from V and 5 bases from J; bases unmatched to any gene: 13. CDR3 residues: CASSLRQGRGGYGYTF. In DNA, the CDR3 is TGTGCCAGCAGCCTACGACAGGGGCGGGGGGGATATGGCTACACCTTC.

Here the CDR3 reads CASSPPRTGGTDTQYF. DNA of the CDR3: TGTGCCAGCAGTCCACCAAGGACAGGGGGGACAGATACGCAGTATTTT. J is TRBJ2-3 and V is TRBV12-3 or TRBV12-4, with 10 bases aligning to TRBD1. The CDR3 runs 16 residues. V shed 5 bases, J shed 3 bases, and the junction held 8 bases outside the gene matches.

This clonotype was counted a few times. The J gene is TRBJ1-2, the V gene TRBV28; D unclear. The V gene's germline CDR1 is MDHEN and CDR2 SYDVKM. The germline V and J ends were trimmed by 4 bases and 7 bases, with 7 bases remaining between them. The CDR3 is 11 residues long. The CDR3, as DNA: TGTGCCAGCAGTTCTACTTTTGGCTACACCTTC. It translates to CASSSTFGYTF.

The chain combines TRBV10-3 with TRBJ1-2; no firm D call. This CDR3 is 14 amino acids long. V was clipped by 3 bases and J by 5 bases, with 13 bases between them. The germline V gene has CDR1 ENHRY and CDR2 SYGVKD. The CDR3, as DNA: TGTGCCATCAGTGATGCTGCAGCTTCGTATGGCTACACCTTC. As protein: CAISDAAASYGYTF.

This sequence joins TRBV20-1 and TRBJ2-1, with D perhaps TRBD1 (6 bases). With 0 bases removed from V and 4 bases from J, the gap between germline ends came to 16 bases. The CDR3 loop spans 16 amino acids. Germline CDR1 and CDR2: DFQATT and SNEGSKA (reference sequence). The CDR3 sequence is CSARDGTKNSYNEQFF. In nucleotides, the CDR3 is TGCAGTGCTAGAGATGGGACAAAAAACAGTTACAATGAGCAGTTCTTC.

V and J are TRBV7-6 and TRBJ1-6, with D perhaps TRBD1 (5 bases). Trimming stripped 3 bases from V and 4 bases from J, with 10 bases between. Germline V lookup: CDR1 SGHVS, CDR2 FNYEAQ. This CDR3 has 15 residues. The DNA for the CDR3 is TGTGCCAGCAGCTTGAGACAGCAGTATAATTCACCCCTCCACTTT. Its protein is CASSLRQQYNSPLHF.

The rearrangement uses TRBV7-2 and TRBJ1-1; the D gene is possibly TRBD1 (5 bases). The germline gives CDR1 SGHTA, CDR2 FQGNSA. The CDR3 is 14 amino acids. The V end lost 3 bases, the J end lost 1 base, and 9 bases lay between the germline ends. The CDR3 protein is CASSFPTANTEAFF. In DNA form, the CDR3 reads TGTGCCAGCAGCTTCCCGACAGCGAACACTGAAGCTTTCTTT. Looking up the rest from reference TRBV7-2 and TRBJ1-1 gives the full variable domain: GAGVSQSPSNKVTEKGKDVELRCDPISGHTALYWYRQSLGQGLEFLIYFQGNSAPDKSGLPSDRFSAERTGGSVSTLTIQRTQQEDSAVYLCASSFPTANTEAFFGQGTRLTVV.

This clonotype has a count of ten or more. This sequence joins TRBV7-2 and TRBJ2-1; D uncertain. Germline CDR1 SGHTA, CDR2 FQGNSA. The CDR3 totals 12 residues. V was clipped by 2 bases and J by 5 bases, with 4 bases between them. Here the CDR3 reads CASSLWNNEQFF. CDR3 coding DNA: TGTGCCAGCAGCTTATGGAACAATGAGCAGTTCTTC.

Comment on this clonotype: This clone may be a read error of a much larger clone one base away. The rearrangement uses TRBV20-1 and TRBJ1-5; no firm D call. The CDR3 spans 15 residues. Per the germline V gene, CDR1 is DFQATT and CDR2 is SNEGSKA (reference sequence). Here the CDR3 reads CGARGGSDSNQPQHF. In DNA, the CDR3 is TGCGGTGCTAGAGGTGGCAGCGATAGCAATCAGCCCCAGCATTTT.

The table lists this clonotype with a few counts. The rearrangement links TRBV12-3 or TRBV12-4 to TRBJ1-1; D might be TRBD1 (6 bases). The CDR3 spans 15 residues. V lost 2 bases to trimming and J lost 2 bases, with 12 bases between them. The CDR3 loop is CASSLTQGTNTEAFF. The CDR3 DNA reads TGTGCCAGCAGTTTAACTCAGGGGACAAACACTGAAGCTTTCTTT.